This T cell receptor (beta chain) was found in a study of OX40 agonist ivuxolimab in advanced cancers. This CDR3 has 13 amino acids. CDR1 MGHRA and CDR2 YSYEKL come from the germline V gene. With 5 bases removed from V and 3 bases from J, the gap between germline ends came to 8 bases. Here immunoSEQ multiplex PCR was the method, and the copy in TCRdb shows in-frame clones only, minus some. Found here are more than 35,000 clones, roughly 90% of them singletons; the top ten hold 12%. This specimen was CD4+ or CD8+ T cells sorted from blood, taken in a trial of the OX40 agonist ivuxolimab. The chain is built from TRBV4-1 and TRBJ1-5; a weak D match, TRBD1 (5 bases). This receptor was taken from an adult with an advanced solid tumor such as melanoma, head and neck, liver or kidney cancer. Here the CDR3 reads CASSSGPNQPQHF. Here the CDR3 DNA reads TGCGCCAGCAGCTCGGGGCCCAATCAGCCCCAGCATTTT.